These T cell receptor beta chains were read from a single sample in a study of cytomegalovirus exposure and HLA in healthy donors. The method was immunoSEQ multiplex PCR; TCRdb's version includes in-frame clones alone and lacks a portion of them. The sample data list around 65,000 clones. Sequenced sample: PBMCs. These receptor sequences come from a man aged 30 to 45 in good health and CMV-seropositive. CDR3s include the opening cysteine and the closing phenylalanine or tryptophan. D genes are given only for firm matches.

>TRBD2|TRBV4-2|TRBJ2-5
TGTGCCAGCAGCCGCCCCCCGGGACTAGCGGGGGAGGAGACCCAGTACTTC
CASSRPPGLAGEETQYF
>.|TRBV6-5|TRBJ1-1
TGTGCCAGCAGTTTCGGTGACGGAGGCTTGAACACTGAAGCTTTCTTT
CASSFGDGGLNTEAFF
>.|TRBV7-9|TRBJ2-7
TGTGCCAGCAGCTTAGCCGGGGCGGGGACCACAAAATTAATTTGGCAGTACTTC
CASSLAGAGTTKLIWQYF
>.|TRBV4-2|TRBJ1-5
TGTGCCAGCAGCCAAACGACGGACTATAGCAATCAGCCCCAGCATTTT
CASSQTTDYSNQPQHF
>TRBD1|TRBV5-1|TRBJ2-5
TGCGCCAGCGGCGGGACAGGGGGCGCGGGAGAGACCCAGTACTTC
CASGGTGGAGETQYF
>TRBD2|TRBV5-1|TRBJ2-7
TGCGCCAGCAGCTTGTTGACTAGCGGGGCAAGCTCCTACGAGCAGTACTTC
CASSLLTSGASSYEQYF
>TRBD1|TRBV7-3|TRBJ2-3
TGTGCCAGCAGCTCAGGGACAGGTAGCACAGATACGCAGTATTTT
CASSSGTGSTDTQYF
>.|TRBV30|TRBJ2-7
TGTGCCTCCGACGACAGCCGGTACGAGCAGTACTTC
CASDDSRYEQYF
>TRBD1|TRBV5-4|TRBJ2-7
TGTGCCAGCAGCTTGGGGGACAGGGCTCTGTCCTACGAGCAGTACTTC
CASSLGDRALSYEQYF
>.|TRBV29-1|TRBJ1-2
TGCAGCGTTGAAGATACAGGGCAGGGATATGGCTACACCTTC
CSVEDTGQGYGYTF
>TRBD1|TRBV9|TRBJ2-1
TGTGCCAGCAGTATTGGACAGGACAATGAGCAGTTCTTC
CASSIGQDNEQFF
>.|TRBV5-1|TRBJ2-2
TGCGCCAGCAGCTTGGAGGGGGCGGGAACCGGGGAGCTGTTTTTT
CASSLEGAGTGELFF
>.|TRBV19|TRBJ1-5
TGTGCCAGTAGTTGGGGGGGTGGGAGCAATCAGCCCCAGCATTTT
CASSWGGGSNQPQHF
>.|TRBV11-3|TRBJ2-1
TGTGCCAGCAGCTTAGATCAGGGACTCGACAATGAGCAGTTCTTC
CASSLDQGLDNEQFF